Each of the 22 T cell receptor beta chains below was sequenced from the same sample in a study of human T cells and chemical hapten exposure. As for time point: patch test 3, about 24 weeks after DPC sensitization. Treatment defined: therapeutic diphenylcyclopropenone sensitization with weekly scalp DPC. TCRdb reprocessed the RACE reads via MiXCR and lists one record per CDR3 protein. The table includes about 160,000 distinct CDR3 sequences, about 27% detected once. The sequences come from whole blood, collected in connection with sensitization to the hapten diphenylcyclopropenone (DPC). The receptors come from a woman between 18 and 29 years old with alopecia areata. Some clones in this sample may be carry-over from other donors' samples.

This clonotype was picked up a small number of times. The V call is TRBV29-1, the J call TRBJ2-1, with 15 bases that match TRBD2. CDR1 is SQVTM, CDR2 ANQGSEA, per germline. This CDR3 has 20 amino acids. The J segment lost 4 bases and the V segment lost 0 bases, leaving 13 bases of the junction unmatched. CDR3 nucleotide sequence: TGCAGCGTTGAAGACCCCGGGACTAGCGGGGGGCGGCTATTTTACAATGAGCAGTTCTTC. It specifies CSVEDPGTSGGRLFYNEQFF.

The V and J genes are TRBV11-2 and TRBJ1-6, with 8 positions matching TRBD1. The germline V gene has CDR1 SGHAT and CDR2 FQNNGV. CDR3 length: 16 residues. Germline trimming cut 5 bases from V and 10 bases from J; bases unmatched to any gene: 13. CDR3 residues: CASSTLRQGPSSPLHF. The CDR3, as DNA: TGTGCCAGCAGCACCCTCAGACAGGGGCCCAGCTCACCCCTCCACTTT.

The chain employs TRBV6-1 and TRBJ2-7; no reliable D call. Trimming took off 4 bases at V and 3 bases at J, with 22 bases between the two ends. The CDR3 sequence is 17 residues long. CDR1 and CDR2 (germline): MNHNS, SASEGT. The CDR3 sequence is CASSAPEEWAVRYEQYF. Written as DNA, the CDR3 is TGTGCCAGCAGTGCGCCCGAGGAGTGGGCCGTACGCTACGAGCAGTACTTC.

Notes on this clonotype: It is unclear where the CDR3 begins or ends on the DNA, so no DNA is shown, and the CDR3 is as TCRdb lists it. The chain employs TRBV12-3 or TRBV12-4 and TRBJ1-5. From its first to its last residue, the CDR3 has 14 amino acids. The chain's CDR3 is CASSFLAVGQPQHF.

As DNA, the CDR3 is TGTGCCAGCAGCCGTAGAGAGGGACCGAGGGGCAGTCAGCCCCAGCATTTT. This encodes CASSRREGPRGSQPQHF. J is TRBJ1-5 and V is TRBV7-8, with D perhaps matching TRBD1 (5 bases). Trimming removed 5 bases from V and 6 bases from J, with 23 bases in between. The CDR3 runs to 17 residues. CDR1 is SGHVS and CDR2 is FQNEAQ in the germline V gene.

This clonotype appeared a single time. At one boundary the junction diverges from the germline segment, which might be a read error. This chain links TRBV7-2 with TRBJ1-6, with 7 bases fitting TRBD1. The CDR3 sequence is 16 residues long. Per the germline V gene, CDR1 is SGHTA and CDR2 is FQGNSA. The CDR3 DNA is TGTGCCAGCTCTAGCAGGGGGGTTTTGGATAATTCATCCCTCCACTTT. The encoded protein is CASSSRGVLDNSSLHF.

CDR3 nucleotide sequence: TGCGCCAGCAGCTTGGCCGGAGTCGGGGAGCTGTTTTTT. Translating gives CASSLAGVGELFF. The V call is TRBV5-1, the J call TRBJ2-2; D remains unclear. The CDR3 loop spans 13 amino acids. Germline CDR1 and CDR2: SGHRS and YFSETQ. V gave up 0 bases and J gave up 7 bases, with 7 bases separating them.

The chain joins TRBV15 to TRBJ2-7; D unresolved. This CDR3 spans 12 amino acids. V lost 1 base and J 7 bases, leaving 8 bases between the germline ends. From germline, CDR1 is LNHNV and CDR2 YYDKDF (reference sequence). CDR3 loop: CATSRAREEQYF. The CDR3 DNA follows: TGTGCCACCAGCAGAGCCCGTGAAGAGCAGTACTTC.

V and J are TRBV6-2 or TRBV6-3 and TRBJ1-5; D gene unclear. The CDR3 has 15 amino acids. Deletions cut 6 bases from V and 6 bases from J, with 18 bases between. CDR1 MNHEY and CDR2 SVGEGT come from the germline V gene. CDR3 loop: CASRRLRDLGQPQHF. The CDR3 region has the DNA TGTGCCAGCAGGCGATTAAGGGATCTTGGTCAGCCCCAGCATTTT.

The chain couples TRBV21-1 to TRBJ1-5; TRBD1 is the table's D call, not checked against the DNA. TRBV21-1 is noted as a pseudogene. The CDR3 is made up of 18 amino acids. CDR3 sequence reads: CASSKKSSTQGCNQPQHF. In DNA form, the CDR3 reads TGTGCCAGCAGCAAAAAAAGTAGCACGCAGGGTTGCAATCAGCCCCAGCATTTT.

This clonotype was counted only a few times. This rearrangement joins TRBV12-3 or TRBV12-4 to TRBJ1-2, with TRBD1 matching 10 bases. CDR3 length equals 16 residues. V was clipped by 5 bases and J by 6 bases; unmatched bases: 12. In DNA form, the CDR3 reads TGTGCCAGCAGTCGACGGACAGGGGGTGCTTCCGATGGCTACACCTTC. This codes for CASSRRTGGASDGYTF.

This chain uses TRBV24-1 with TRBJ2-7; 8 bases align to TRBD1. Germline trimming cut 3 bases from V and 1 base from J; bases unmatched to any gene: 4. The CDR3 has 15 residues. Germline values: CDR1 KGHDR, CDR2 SFDVKD. The chain's CDR3 is CATSDGTGMSYEQYF. The CDR3 DNA reads as TGTGCCACCAGTGATGGGACAGGTATGTCCTACGAGCAGTACTTC.

This clonotype was counted only a few times. The genes are TRBV6-2 or TRBV6-3 and TRBJ2-2, with 10 bases that match TRBD1. The germline V gene has CDR1 MNHEY and CDR2 SVGEGT. The V gene end was trimmed by 7 bases and the J gene end by 6 bases; junction bases not matched to a gene: 5. CDR3 length equals 14 residues. The CDR3 DNA reads TGTGCCAGCAAAAGACAGGGGGCCGCCGGGGAGCTGTTTTTT. Amino acid sequence: CASKRQGAAGELFF.

This clonotype came up many times. V gene TRBV6-5 combines with J gene TRBJ2-7; tentative D call: TRBD2 (6 bases). Germline lookup yields CDR1 MNHEY and CDR2 SVGAGI. The CDR3 is 15 amino acids. Trimming removed 0 bases at V and 5 bases at J, with 14 bases between. DNA for the CDR3: TGTGCCAGCAGTTACTCTGGCGGGAAATTTCACGAGCAGTACTTC. Encoded protein: CASSYSGGKFHEQYF.

This clonotype was seen ten or more times. The chain combines TRBV29-1 with TRBJ2-5; D unclear. Germline CDR1 reads SQVTM; CDR2 reads ANQGSEA. V gave up 2 bases and J gave up 5 bases, with 12 bases separating them. The CDR3 is made up of 13 amino acids. The CDR3 is CSVEIAYGETQYF. Here the CDR3 DNA reads TGCAGCGTTGAAATAGCTTACGGGGAGACCCAGTACTTC.

This clonotype was observed a single time. V usage is TRBV27 and J usage is TRBJ2-4; 7 bases agree with TRBD2. CDR1 is MNHEY, CDR2 SMNVEV, per germline (reference sequence). CDR3 length: 15 residues. Trimming cost V 5 bases and J 5 bases; bases outside gene matches: 9. CDR3 loop: CASSPLGAGENIQYF. CDR3 bases: TGTGCCAGCAGTCCCTTAGGGGCGGGGGAAAACATTCAGTACTTC.

The chain uses TRBV7-9 and TRBJ1-5, with TRBD1 as a possible D gene (5 bases). CDR1 and CDR2 (germline): SEHNR, FQNEAQ (reference sequence). V lost 5 bases, J lost 3 bases, and 17 bases lay in between. The CDR3 loop spans 16 amino acids. CDR3 sequence: CASSPRSGGYNQPQHF. CDR3 DNA: TGTGCCAGCAGCCCGAGGTCCGGGGGATACAATCAGCCCCAGCATTTT.

The V and J genes are TRBV2 and TRBJ1-5; 8 bases fit TRBD1. Germline CDR1 SNHLY, CDR2 FYNNEI. This CDR3 region has 15 residues. V trimming: 6 bases; J trimming: 3 bases; junction bases outside the gene matches: 7. The CDR3 here is CASSRDRNSNQPQHF. CDR3 in DNA: TGTGCCAGCAGCCGGGACAGGAATTCCAATCAGCCCCAGCATTTT.

The rearrangement uses TRBV4-1 and TRBJ2-1, with 9 bases lining up with TRBD1. The V gene's germline CDR1 is MGHRA and CDR2 YSYEKL. The CDR3 length is 14 residues. The ends lost 3 bases at V and 7 bases at J; junction bases unmatched: 4. DNA for the CDR3: TGCGCCAGCAGCCAGGACAGGGGATGGAATGAGCAGTTCTTC. It codes for CASSQDRGWNEQFF.

In this sample, this clonotype turned up a few times. A junction boundary mismatches the germline segment, possibly from a read error. The chain couples TRBV24-1 to TRBJ2-5; D may be TRBD2 (5 bases). CDR1 is KGHDR, CDR2 SFDVKD, per germline. This CDR3 has 12 residues. The CDR3 coding sequence is TGTGCCACCAGTGATTCTGGAGGTGGGCAGTGCTTC. Translating gives CATSDSGGGQCF.

This clonotype has only a few counts. The chain recombines TRBV24-1 with TRBJ2-2; 7 bases map to TRBD1. Germline loops: CDR1 KGHDR, CDR2 SFDVKD. The V and J ends lost 4 bases and 3 bases, in that order; junction bases with no gene match: 4. The CDR3 covers 15 residues. The CDR3 DNA follows: TGTGCCACCAGTGAAACAGGGACAGACACCGGGGAGCTGTTTTTT. This encodes CATSETGTDTGELFF.

This clonotype came up a few times. The genes are TRBV20-1 and TRBJ1-4; tentatively, D is TRBD1 (6 bases). This CDR3 spans 14 amino acids. Germline CDR1 and CDR2: DFQATT and SNEGSKA (reference sequence). The V gene lost 6 bases and the J gene lost 3 bases, with 14 bases spanning the gap. The CDR3 DNA reads as TGCAGTGCGGTGACAGGAGCCCCTAATGAAAAACTGTTTTTT. It is translated as CSAVTGAPNEKLFF.